The 5 T cell receptor beta chains given below trace back to one sample, sequenced in a study of radiotherapy plus CTLA-4 blockade in lung cancer. Assay used: immunoSEQ multiplex PCR; TCRdb lists only in-frame clones, some missing. The sample has under 50,000 clones, just over 85% seen once. The starting material was peripheral blood, obtained from a patient treated with radiotherapy plus ipilimumab. These receptors all stem from a human donor with non-small cell lung cancer whose response to radiotherapy plus ipilimumab could not be evaluated.

The gene calls are TRBV5-5 and TRBJ1-5, with D unresolved. The CDR3 runs to 13 residues. Germline-derived CDR1 and CDR2 are SGHKS and YYEKEE (reference sequence). V was trimmed by 5 bases and J by 3 bases, leaving 9 bases between them. The CDR3 DNA is TGTGCCAGCAGTCCAGGCGACAATCAGCCCCAGCATTTT. Translated, it gives CASSPGDNQPQHF.

The rearrangement uses TRBV4-3 and TRBJ1-5, with TRBD1 as a possible D gene (6 bases). Germline-derived CDR1 and CDR2 are LGHNA and YSLEER. This CDR3 has 20 amino acids. Deletions cut 0 bases from V and 0 bases from J, with 21 bases between. In DNA, the CDR3 is TGCGCCAGCAGCCAAGATTCTACAGGGCGAGGGGTATATAGCAATCAGCCCCAGCATTTT. It yields the protein CASSQDSTGRGVYSNQPQHF.

This clone was seen a handful of times. The rearrangement uses TRBV4-1 and TRBJ2-2; TRBD1 agrees at 9 bases. CDR3 length: 15 residues. V shed 2 bases and J 3 bases; nucleotides not matched to a gene: 1. CDR1 MGHRA and CDR2 YSYEKL come from the germline V gene. The CDR3 spells CASSQRDRDTGELFF. The CDR3 nucleotides read TGCGCCAGCAGCCAACGGGACAGGGACACCGGGGAGCTGTTTTTT.

The chain has TRBV5-8 and TRBJ1-5, with a tentative D call TRBD1 (5 bases). Germline V gene sequence: CDR1 SGHTS, CDR2 YDEGEE. This CDR3 has 16 residues. The V gene lost 1 base and the J gene lost 1 base, with 12 bases spanning the gap. The CDR3 coding sequence is TGTGCCAGCAGCTTGAGAAGGGGTGGGAGCAATCAGCCCCAGCATTTT. Translating it yields CASSLRRGGSNQPQHF.

This clone has just one count. V and J are TRBV10-2 and TRBJ2-5; the match to TRBD1 covers 10 bases. Germline assignment: CDR1 WSHSY and CDR2 SAAADI. Unmatched junction bases numbered 5, after V lost 3 bases and J lost 4 bases. The CDR3 spans 15 residues. CDR3 nucleotides: TGCGCCAGCAGTGATTGGGGACAGGGGAGAGAGACCCAGTACTTC. Translation gives CASSDWGQGRETQYF.